These T cell receptor beta chains were read from a single sample in a study of blood T cell repertoires in COVID-19. Sequenced by immunoSEQ multiplex PCR; TCRdb stores in-frame clones only, minus some. The data hold approximately 130,000 clones, with approximately 90% observed a single time. Input material: peripheral blood. These receptors were collected from a man aged 45-65 years with acute or convalescent COVID-19. The CDR3 runs from the conserved cysteine through the conserved F or W. A D gene is named only where the DNA matches it firmly. Some rows mark clone size as missing; the rest say once, few, many or name a class of expanded clone.

TRBV20-1	TRBJ2-1	TRBD1	-	CSASGQGGINEQFF	TGCAGTGCTAGTGGACAGGGTGGGATTAATGAGCAGTTCTTC
TRBV5-1	TRBJ2-1	-	-	CASSLGPVADNEQFF	TGCGCCAGCAGCTTGGGACCGGTAGCGGACAATGAGCAGTTCTTC
TRBV7-9	TRBJ1-2	-	-	CASSLAERYYGYTF	TGTGCCAGCAGCCTAGCGGAGAGGTACTATGGCTACACCTTC
TRBV6-1	TRBJ2-3	TRBD2	-	CASSEASGTDTQYF	TGTGCCAGCAGTGAGGCTAGCGGGACGGATACGCAGTATTTT
TRBV6-2/TRBV6-3	TRBJ1-1	-	-	CASSYLPGGTEAFF	TGTGCCAGCAGTTACTTGCCCGGGGGCACTGAAGCTTTCTTT
TRBV9	TRBJ2-7	-	few	CASSGQEKRNEQYF	TGTGCCAGCAGCGGACAGGAGAAGCGGAACGAGCAGTACTTC
TRBV29-1	TRBJ1-1	-	-	CSVAMVVNTEAFF	TGCAGCGTTGCTATGGTGGTGAACACTGAAGCTTTCTTT
TRBV5-5	TRBJ2-7	TRBD2	once	CASSRGEGPYEQYF	TGTGCCAGCAGTCGGGGGGAGGGCCCCTACGAGCAGTACTTC
TRBV14	TRBJ1-1	-	-	CASSQLTFDLGTEAFF	TGTGCCAGCAGCCAACTGACTTTTGATCTTGGCACTGAAGCTTTCTTT
TRBV7-2	TRBJ2-6	TRBD1	-	CASSPRTGSAVFGANVLTF	TGTGCCAGCAGCCCCCGGACAGGGTCAGCGGTTTTTGGGGCCAACGTCCTGACTTTC
TRBV4-3	TRBJ1-2	-	-	CASSQDGRGGYGYTF	TGCGCCAGCAGCCAAGATGGCAGAGGGGGCTATGGCTACACCTTC
TRBV10-3	TRBJ1-2	-	-	CAISEGGATGGYTF	TGTGCCATCAGTGAGGGCGGGGCCACGGGCGGCTACACCTTC
TRBV24-1	TRBJ2-1	-	-	CATRGVGTPLFF	TGTGCCACCAGGGGGGTCGGGACTCCCCTATTCTTC
TRBV4-1	TRBJ2-7	-	-	CASSRPLREYESYEQYF	TGCGCCAGCAGCCGCCCCCTACGGGAGTATGAGTCCTACGAGCAGTACTTC
TRBV7-2	TRBJ2-5	TRBD2	-	CASSLMRAGDGGETQYF	TGTGCCAGCAGCTTAATGAGGGCGGGAGACGGAGGAGAGACCCAGTACTTC
TRBV5-1	TRBJ2-7	TRBD1	-	CASSLGDRGLFNYEQYF	TGCGCCAGCAGCTTGGGGGACAGGGGGCTTTTCAACTACGAGCAGTACTTC
TRBV30	TRBJ1-2	TRBD1	-	CACGQGGSYGYTF	TGTGCCTGCGGACAGGGAGGAAGCTATGGCTACACCTTC
TRBV5-1	TRBJ1-1	TRBD1	-	CASRDGTGAFF	TGCGCCAGCAGGGATGGGACAGGAGCTTTCTTT
TRBV24-1	TRBJ2-2	-	-	CATSREGARSGELFF	TGTGCCACCAGCAGGGAAGGGGCCCGTTCCGGGGAGCTGTTTTTT
TRBV5-3	TRBJ1-2	TRBD1	-	CARSLGLDTGEDLRYGYTF	TGTGCCAGAAGCTTGGGTCTAGATACAGGGGAGGACCTCCGCTATGGCTACACCTTC
TRBV5-1	TRBJ1-1	-	-	CATRVDTGRTEAFF	TGCGCCACCAGAGTGGACACCGGTCGCACTGAAGCTTTCTTT
TRBV10-1	TRBJ2-7	TRBD2	-	CASSESASGGIWYF	TGCGCCAGCAGTGAGTCGGCTAGCGGGGGCATCTGGTACTTC